The next 20 T cell receptor beta chains were all read from a single sample in a study of regulatory T cells in long-lasting Graves disease. Time point defined: persistent/refractory GD, antithyroid drugs over 5 years with positive TRAb. RNA isolated from PBMCs was used to make the TCR library. CDR3 regions were amplified by Arm-PCR using iRepertoire HTBI primers to build TCR beta libraries. TCRdb used MiXCR to reprocess the multiplex PCR reads, holding one entry per CDR3 protein. The repertoire holds roughly 400,000 distinct CDR3 sequences, with less than 25% as singletons. Sequenced here: peripheral blood mononuclear cells (PBMCs), sampled when the disease was refractory, from a patient treated with antithyroid drugs. These TCRs come from a female donor with Graves disease.

This chain connects TRBV30 to TRBJ1-3; a possible D gene is TRBD1 (5 bases). V was pared by 2 bases and J by 2 bases, with 10 bases between. The CDR3 contains 14 residues. Per the germline V gene, CDR1 is GTSNPN and CDR2 is SVGIG (reference sequence). Here the CDR3 DNA reads TGTGCCTGGAGTAGGCAGGGAACTGGAAACACCATATATTTT. Amino acids: CAWSRQGTGNTIYF.

Many counts were recorded for this clonotype. The gene calls are TRBV6-5 and TRBJ1-2; 7 bases agree with TRBD1. From germline, CDR1 is MNHEY and CDR2 SVGAGI. This CDR3 spans 13 amino acids. The trim removed 2 bases at V and 6 bases at J, leaving 3 bases unmatched. CDR3 region: CASSYGGQNGYTF. CDR3 DNA: TGTGCCAGCAGTTACGGGGGACAGAATGGCTACACCTTC.

The V call is TRBV29-1, the J call TRBJ2-1; TRBD2 agrees at 15 bases. Losses at the gene ends were 3 bases for V and 2 bases for J; bases not matched to a gene: 2. The CDR3 spans 16 residues. CDR1 and CDR2 from the germline V gene are SQVTM and ANQGSEA. The CDR3 nucleotides are TGCAGCGTTGAGGGGACTAGCGGGAGGCCCTACAATGAGCAGTTCTTC. It yields the protein CSVEGTSGRPYNEQFF.

The chain is built from TRBV29-1 and TRBJ1-1, with TRBD1 matching 7 bases. Unmatched junction bases numbered 4, after V lost 7 bases and J lost 5 bases. Germline-derived CDR1 and CDR2 are SQVTM and ANQGSEA. CDR3 length: 11 residues. For the CDR3, the DNA is TGCAGCGGCGACAGGGCTACTGAAGCTTTCTTT. As protein: CSGDRATEAFF.

The table lists this clonotype with many counts. The CDR3 protein is CASSLVSLNTEAFF. CDR3 nucleotide sequence: TGTGCCAGCAGCTTAGTATCTCTGAACACTGAAGCTTTCTTT. The genes are TRBV7-8 and TRBJ1-1; D uncertain. The CDR3 totals 14 residues. The germline CDR1 and CDR2 sequences are SGHVS and FQNEAQ. The V gene lost 1 base and the J gene lost 0 bases, with 6 bases spanning the gap.

This clonotype was observed at least ten times. This chain connects TRBV28 to TRBJ1-2; 8 bases match TRBD1. Germline lookup yields CDR1 MDHEN and CDR2 SYDVKM. Trimming at V came to 5 bases and at J to 4 bases, leaving 9 bases not matched to a gene. This CDR3 is built from 15 residues. This CDR3 is CASSLGTGLSYGYTF. The CDR3 DNA sequence: TGTGCCAGCAGTCTTGGGACAGGTTTGTCCTATGGCTACACCTTC.

This clonotype occurred a few times. The chain joins TRBV12-3 or TRBV12-4 to TRBJ2-5, with 7 nucleotides matching TRBD2. V was pared by 4 bases and J by 5 bases, with 7 bases of the junction left unmatched. CDR3 size: 14 residues. The CDR3 region has the DNA TGTGCCAGCAGTTCCACATGGGGGGGGGAGACCCAGTACTTC. This translates into CASSSTWGGETQYF.

This clonotype was observed at least ten times. The chain carries TRBV6-9 and TRBJ2-7; TRBD2 matches at 7 bases. In germline, CDR1 is MNHGY, CDR2 SVAAGI. This CDR3 has 13 amino acids. The trim removed 3 bases at V and 6 bases at J, leaving 5 bases unmatched. This CDR3 reads CASSYPTGGEQYF. Written as DNA, the CDR3 is TGTGCCAGCAGTTACCCGACGGGGGGCGAGCAGTACTTC.

This clonotype was found many times. One base away lies a much larger clone, so this may be a sequencing read error. This chain joins TRBV6-1 and TRBJ1-1, with D possibly TRBD1 on 6 matching bases. Trimming shortened V by 6 bases and J by 4 bases, and 12 bases separated the two germline ends. The CDR3 spans 13 residues. Germline V lookup: CDR1 MNHNS, CDR2 SASEGT. CDR3: CASSLTGTTEAFF. Here the CDR3 DNA reads TGTGCCAGCAGCCTTACAGGGACCACTGAAGCTTTCTTT.

Of note for this clonotype: This may come from a read error, since a much larger clone is one base off. This rearrangement joins TRBV27 to TRBJ1-2, with 8 bases lining up with TRBD1. V was pared by 5 bases and J by 4 bases, with 15 bases of the junction left unmatched. Germline V gene lookup returns CDR1 MNHEY and CDR2 SMNVEV (reference sequence). The CDR3 has 17 residues. CDR3 sequence (DNA): TGTGCCAGCAGTCGATTGGGTCACAGGGGGGCGGGCTATGGCTACACCTTC. Translation: CASSRLGHRGAGYGYTF.

This clonotype has at least ten counts. This chain connects TRBV28 to TRBJ2-7, with D perhaps TRBD1 (5 bases). The germline V gene encodes CDR1 MDHEN and CDR2 SYDVKM. Trimming shortened V by 6 bases and J by 1 base, and 10 bases separated the two germline ends. This CDR3 is 13 amino acids long. DNA of the CDR3: TGTGCCAGCAGGGATAGGACATCCTACGAGCAGTACTTC. This codes for CASRDRTSYEQYF.

In its sample, this clonotype was seen many times. The chain carries TRBV28 and TRBJ1-2; 8 bases align to TRBD1. After removal of 7 bases from V and 4 bases from J, the junction contained 23 bases not matched to a gene. CDR3 size: 19 residues. Germline V lookup: CDR1 MDHEN, CDR2 SYDVKM. CDR3 nucleotide sequence: TGTGCCAGCAAACCCATCGACCAGGGGGCCCTCCGAGGAGCCTATGGCTACACCTTC. This translates into CASKPIDQGALRGAYGYTF.

V usage is TRBV12-3 or TRBV12-4 and J usage is TRBJ1-5; 7 bases are a match to TRBD1. The CDR3 has 15 residues. V lost 0 bases and J lost 3; bases outside the gene matches: 2. The CDR3 loop reads CASSLAGQINQPQHF. DNA of the CDR3: TGTGCCAGCAGTTTAGCGGGACAGATCAATCAGCCCCAGCATTTT.

For this clonotype: It may be a read error: a sequence one base away is much more abundant. The chain recombines TRBV7-2 with TRBJ2-7; no clear D gene. Germline CDR1 reads SGHTA; CDR2 reads FQGNSA. The length of the CDR3 is 12 residues. The CDR3 nucleotides are TGTGCCAGCGGCTTGGACCTCTACGAGCAGTACTTC. Protein product: CASGLDLYEQYF.

This clonotype occurred many times. The rearrangement uses TRBV20-1 and TRBJ2-5, with a tentative D call TRBD2 (6 bases). The CDR3 consists of 12 residues. In germline, CDR1 is DFQATT, CDR2 SNEGSKA (reference sequence). Trimming left V 1 base short and J 5 bases short, with 8 bases between. CDR3 sequence: CSARVGGETQYF. The DNA for the CDR3 is TGCAGTGCTAGAGTTGGAGGGGAGACCCAGTACTTC.

This clonotype has more than one count but fewer than ten. The J gene is TRBJ1-1, the V gene TRBV29-1; 9 positions match TRBD1. V lost 5 bases and J lost 0; bases outside the gene matches: 7. CDR1 and CDR2 from the germline V gene are SQVTM and ANQGSEA. The CDR3 extends over 15 amino acids. The CDR3 is CSVTPWTGVNTEAFF. The CDR3 region has the DNA TGCAGCGTTACCCCCTGGACAGGGGTGAACACTGAAGCTTTCTTT.

This clonotype was detected ten times or more. V gene TRBV12-3 or TRBV12-4 combines with J gene TRBJ1-5; the D is unclear. This CDR3 region has 11 residues. Trimming cost V 3 bases and J 7 bases, with 4 bases left between them. The CDR3 DNA reads as TGTGCCAGCAGTTTTTCACAGCCCCAGCATTTT. Protein product: CASSFSQPQHF.

This clonotype was detected a few times. The chain joins TRBV20-1 to TRBJ2-5, with a weak D call TRBD1 (5 bases). The germline CDR1 and CDR2 sequences are DFQATT and SNEGSKA (reference sequence). Trimming pared 0 bases from V and 5 bases from J, leaving 16 bases between. The CDR3 loop spans 15 amino acids. The CDR3 here is CSARDLSQGGETQYF. The CDR3 coding sequence is TGCAGTGCTAGAGATCTCAGTCAGGGCGGCGAGACCCAGTACTTC.

The chain employs TRBV11-2 and TRBJ2-7; 9 nucleotides align to TRBD2. With V trimmed by 1 base and J by 0 bases, 13 bases remained unmatched. This CDR3 has 19 amino acids. Germline CDR1 reads SGHAT; CDR2 reads FQNNGV. This CDR3 is CASSLASSGVFQSSYEQYF. The CDR3 nucleotides are TGTGCCAGCAGCTTAGCTTCTAGCGGGGTTTTTCAGAGCTCCTACGAGCAGTACTTC.

The chain has TRBV7-2 and TRBJ2-7, with TRBD1 matching over 11 bases. Per the germline V gene, CDR1 is SGHTA and CDR2 is FQGNSA. This CDR3 region has 14 residues. J was trimmed by 11 bases and V by 4 bases; bases with no gene match: 10. The CDR3 loop reads CASSSRTGGSVEYF. The CDR3 DNA reads TGTGCCAGCAGCTCGCGGACAGGGGGCTCAGTTGAGTACTTC.